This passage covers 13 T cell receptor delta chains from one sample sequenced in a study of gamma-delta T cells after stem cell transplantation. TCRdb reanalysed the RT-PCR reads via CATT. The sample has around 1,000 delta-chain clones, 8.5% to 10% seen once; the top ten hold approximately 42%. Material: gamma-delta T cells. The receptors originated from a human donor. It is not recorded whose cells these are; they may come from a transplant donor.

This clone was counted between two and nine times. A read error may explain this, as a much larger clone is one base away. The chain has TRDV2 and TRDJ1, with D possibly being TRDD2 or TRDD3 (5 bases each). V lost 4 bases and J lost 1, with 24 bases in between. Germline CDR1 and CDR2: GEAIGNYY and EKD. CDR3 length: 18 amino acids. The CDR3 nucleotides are TGTGCCTGTGATCCTATGACCAATACAGGGATCATCACCGATAAACTCATCTTT. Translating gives CACDPMTNTGIITDKLIF.

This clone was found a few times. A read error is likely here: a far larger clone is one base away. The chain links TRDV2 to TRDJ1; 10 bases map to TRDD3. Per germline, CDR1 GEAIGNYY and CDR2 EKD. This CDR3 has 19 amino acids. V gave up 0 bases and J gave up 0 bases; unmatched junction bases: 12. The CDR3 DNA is TGTGCCTGTGACACCCTACTGGGGGATGCGCCCATAGACACCGATAAACTCATCTTT. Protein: CACDTLLGDAPIDTDKLIF.

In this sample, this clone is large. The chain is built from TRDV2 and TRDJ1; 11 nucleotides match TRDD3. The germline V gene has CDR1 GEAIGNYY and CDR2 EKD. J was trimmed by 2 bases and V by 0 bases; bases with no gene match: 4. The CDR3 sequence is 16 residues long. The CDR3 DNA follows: TGTGCCTGTGACACCGTTGGGGGATACGGGACCGATAAACTCATCTTT. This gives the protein CACDTVGGYGTDKLIF.

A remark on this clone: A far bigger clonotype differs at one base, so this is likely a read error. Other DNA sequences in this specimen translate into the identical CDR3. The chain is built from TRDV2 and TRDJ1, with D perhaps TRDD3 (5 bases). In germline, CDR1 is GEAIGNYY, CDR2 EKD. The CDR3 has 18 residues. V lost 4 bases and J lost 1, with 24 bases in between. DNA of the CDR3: TGTGCCTGTGAGCCTATGACCAACACAGGGATCAGCACCGATAAACTCATCTTT. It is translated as CACEPMTNTGISTDKLIF.

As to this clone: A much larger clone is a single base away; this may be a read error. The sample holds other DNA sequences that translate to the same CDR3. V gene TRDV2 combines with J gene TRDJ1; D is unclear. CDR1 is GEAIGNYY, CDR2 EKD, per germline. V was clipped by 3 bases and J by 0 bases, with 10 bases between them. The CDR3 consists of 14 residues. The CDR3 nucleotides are TGTGCCTGTGACGCCCTGACTTACACCGATAAACTCATCTTT. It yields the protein CACDALTYTDKLIF.

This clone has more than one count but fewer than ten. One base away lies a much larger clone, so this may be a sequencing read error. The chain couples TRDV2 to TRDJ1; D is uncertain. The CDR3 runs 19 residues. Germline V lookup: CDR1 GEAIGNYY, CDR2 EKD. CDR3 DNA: TGTGCCTGTGACTCGTTTGGTCCCTCGACGGGGTTAGAGACCGATAAACCCATCTTT. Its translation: CACDSFGPSTGLETDKPIF.

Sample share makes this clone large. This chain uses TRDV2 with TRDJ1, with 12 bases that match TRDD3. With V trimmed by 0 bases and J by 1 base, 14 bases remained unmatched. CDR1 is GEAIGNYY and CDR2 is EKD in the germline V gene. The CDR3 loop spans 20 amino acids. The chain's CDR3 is CACDTLTGGYLQEGTDKLIF. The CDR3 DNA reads TGTGCCTGTGACACCCTTACTGGGGGATACCTCCAGGAGGGCACCGATAAACTCATCTTT.

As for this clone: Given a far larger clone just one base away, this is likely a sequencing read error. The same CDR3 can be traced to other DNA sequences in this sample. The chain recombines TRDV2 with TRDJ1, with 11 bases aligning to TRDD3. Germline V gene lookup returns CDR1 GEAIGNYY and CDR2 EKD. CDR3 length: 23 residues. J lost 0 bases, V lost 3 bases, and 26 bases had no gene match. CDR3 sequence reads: CACDLLLGDNTPNTGHYTDKLIF. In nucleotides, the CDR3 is TGTGCCTGTGACTTGCTACTGGGGGATAATACCCCGAATACCGGGCATTACACCGATAAACTCATCTTT.

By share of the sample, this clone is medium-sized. Written as DNA, the CDR3 is TGTGCCTGTGACACCATTGGGGGATACGCGAGAAGGAATCGGGGTACGAACGATAAACTCATCTTT. Protein: CACDTIGGYARRNRGTNDKLIF. V gene TRDV2 combines with J gene TRDJ1, with 11 bases matching TRDD3. The CDR3 runs to 22 residues. The trim removed 0 bases at V and 4 bases at J, leaving 24 bases unmatched. Germline V gene lookup returns CDR1 GEAIGNYY and CDR2 EKD.

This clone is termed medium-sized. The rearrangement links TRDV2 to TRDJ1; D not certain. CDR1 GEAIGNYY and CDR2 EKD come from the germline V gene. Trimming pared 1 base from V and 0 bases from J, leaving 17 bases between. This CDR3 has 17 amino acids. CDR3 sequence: CACDTVASERYTDKLIF. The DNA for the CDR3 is TGTGCCTGTGACACGGTCGCTTCGGAAAGGTACACCGATAAACTCATCTTT.

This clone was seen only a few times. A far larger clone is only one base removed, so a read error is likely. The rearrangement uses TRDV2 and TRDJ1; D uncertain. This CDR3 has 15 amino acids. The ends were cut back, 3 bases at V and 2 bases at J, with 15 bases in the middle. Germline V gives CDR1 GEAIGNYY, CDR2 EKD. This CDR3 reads CACDPLVGSTDKLIF. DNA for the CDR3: TGTGCCTGTGACCCCCTAGTAGGGAGTACCGATAAACTCATCTTT.

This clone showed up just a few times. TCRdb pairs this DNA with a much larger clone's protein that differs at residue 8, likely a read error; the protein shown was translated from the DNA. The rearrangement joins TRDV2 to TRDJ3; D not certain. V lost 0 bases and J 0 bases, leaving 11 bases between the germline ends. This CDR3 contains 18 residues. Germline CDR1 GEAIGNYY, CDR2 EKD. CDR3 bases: TGTGCCTGTGACACCGGAGGGACGTACTCCTGGGACACCCGACAGATGTTTTTC. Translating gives CACDTGGTYSWDTRQMFF.

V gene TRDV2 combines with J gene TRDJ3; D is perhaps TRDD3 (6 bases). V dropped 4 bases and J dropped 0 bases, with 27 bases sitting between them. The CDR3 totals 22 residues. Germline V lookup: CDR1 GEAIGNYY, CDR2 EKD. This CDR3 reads CACDSVQSRGGRSSWDTRQMFF. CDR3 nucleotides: TGTGCCTGTGATAGTGTGCAGAGTCGTGGGGGCCGTAGCTCCTGGGACACCCGACAGATGTTTTTC.